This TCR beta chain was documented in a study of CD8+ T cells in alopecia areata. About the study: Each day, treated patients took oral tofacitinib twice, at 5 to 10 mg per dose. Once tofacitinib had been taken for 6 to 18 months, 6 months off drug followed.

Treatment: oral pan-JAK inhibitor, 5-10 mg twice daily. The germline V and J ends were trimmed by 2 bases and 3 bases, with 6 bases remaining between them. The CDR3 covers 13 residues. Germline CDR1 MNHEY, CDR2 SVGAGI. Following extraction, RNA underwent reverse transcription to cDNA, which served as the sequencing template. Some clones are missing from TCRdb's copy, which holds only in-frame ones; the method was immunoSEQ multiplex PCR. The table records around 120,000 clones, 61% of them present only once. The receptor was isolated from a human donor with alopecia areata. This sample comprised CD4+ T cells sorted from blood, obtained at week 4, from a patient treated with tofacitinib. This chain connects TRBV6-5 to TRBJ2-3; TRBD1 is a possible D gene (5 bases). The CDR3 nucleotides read TGTGCCAGCAGTTACGCAGGGACAGATACGCAGTATTTT. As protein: CASSYAGTDTQYF.